These 2 T cell receptor beta chains came from one sample sequenced in a study of chemoradiotherapy in HPV16-positive cancers. TCRdb keeps only in-frame clones here, not all; method: immunoSEQ multiplex PCR. The sample has 25,000 to 30,000 clones, roughly nine tenths seen once; the top ten hold about 20%. Sample: blood, taken from a patient who underwent chemoradiotherapy. These receptors were collected from a human donor with HPV-associated anogenital cancer.

The J gene is TRBJ2-7, the V gene TRBV11-2, with 7 bases that match TRBD1. Per germline, CDR1 SGHAT and CDR2 FQNNGV. The CDR3 length is 17 residues. The V segment lost 0 bases and the J segment 6 bases; nucleotides outside the gene matches: 14. The CDR3 region is CASSLDAASQGTIEQYF. The CDR3 DNA sequence: TGTGCCAGCAGCTTAGACGCGGCGTCACAGGGGACGATCGAGCAGTACTTC.

This rearrangement joins TRBV29-1 to TRBJ2-3; 7 bases fit TRBD1. J was trimmed by 4 bases and V by 4 bases; bases with no gene match: 2. Germline lookup yields CDR1 SQVTM and CDR2 ANQGSEA. CDR3 length: 12 amino acids. CDR3 protein: CSVAQGADTQYF. The CDR3 nucleotides read TGCAGCGTTGCCCAGGGGGCAGATACGCAGTATTTT.